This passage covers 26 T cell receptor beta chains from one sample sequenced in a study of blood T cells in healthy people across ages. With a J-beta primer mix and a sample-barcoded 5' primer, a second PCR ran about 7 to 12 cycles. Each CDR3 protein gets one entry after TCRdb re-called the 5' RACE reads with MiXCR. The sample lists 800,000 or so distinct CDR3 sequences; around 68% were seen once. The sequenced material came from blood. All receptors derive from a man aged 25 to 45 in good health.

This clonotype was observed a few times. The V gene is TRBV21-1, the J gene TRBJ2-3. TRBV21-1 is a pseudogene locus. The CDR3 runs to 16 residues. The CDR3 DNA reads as TGTGCCAGCAGCAAAGCCCAACAGAGAAGCACAGATACGCAGTATTTT. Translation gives CASSKAQQRSTDTQYF.

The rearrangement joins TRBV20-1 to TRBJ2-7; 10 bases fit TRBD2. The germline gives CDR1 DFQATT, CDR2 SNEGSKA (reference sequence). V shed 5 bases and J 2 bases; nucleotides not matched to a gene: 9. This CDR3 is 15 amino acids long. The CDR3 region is CSAEGGLAGAYEQYF. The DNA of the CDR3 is TGCAGTGCTGAGGGGGGCCTAGCGGGGGCCTACGAGCAGTACTTC.

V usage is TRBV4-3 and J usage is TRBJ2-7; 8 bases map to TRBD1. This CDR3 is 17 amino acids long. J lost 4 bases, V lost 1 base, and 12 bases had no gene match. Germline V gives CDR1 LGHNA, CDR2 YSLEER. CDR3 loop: CASSQGTGTGILYEQYF. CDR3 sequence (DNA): TGCGCCAGCAGCCAAGGGACGGGGACAGGTATTCTTTACGAGCAGTACTTC.

The CDR3 DNA reads TGTGCCAGCAGTGATTGGCCTAGCTCCGGGGAGACCCAGTACTTC. The encoded protein is CASSDWPSSGETQYF. The chain joins TRBV25-1 to TRBJ2-5; possibly TRBD2 for D (5 bases). Germline CDR1 reads MGHDK; CDR2 reads SYGVNS. V gave up 3 bases and J gave up 5 bases, with 16 bases separating them. This CDR3 is built from 15 residues. The complete variable domain, with remaining parts taken from reference TRBV25-1 and TRBJ2-5, reads EADIYQTPRYLVIGTGKKITLECSQTMGHDKMYWYQQDPGMELHLIHYSYGVNSTEKGDLSSESTVSRIRTEHFPLTLESARPSHTSQYLCASSDWPSSGETQYFGPGTRLLVL.

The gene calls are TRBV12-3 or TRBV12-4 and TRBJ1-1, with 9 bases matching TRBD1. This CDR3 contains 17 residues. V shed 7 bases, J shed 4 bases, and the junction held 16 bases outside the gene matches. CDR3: CASNPTGGAGGSTEAFF. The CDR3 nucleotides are TGTGCCAGCAACCCAACAGGGGGCGCGGGGGGATCCACTGAAGCTTTCTTT.

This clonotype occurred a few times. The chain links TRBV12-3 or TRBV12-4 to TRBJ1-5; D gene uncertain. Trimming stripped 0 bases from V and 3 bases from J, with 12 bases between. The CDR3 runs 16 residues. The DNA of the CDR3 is TGTGCCAGCAGTTTAGCGCTGGTAGGATCCAATCAGCCCCAGCATTTT. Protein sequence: CASSLALVGSNQPQHF.

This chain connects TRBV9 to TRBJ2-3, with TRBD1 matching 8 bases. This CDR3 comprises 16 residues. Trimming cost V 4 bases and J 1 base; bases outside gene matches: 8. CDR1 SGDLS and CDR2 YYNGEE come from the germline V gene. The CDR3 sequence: CASSRRTGSGTDTQYF. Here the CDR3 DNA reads TGTGCCAGCAGCAGACGGACAGGGAGTGGCACAGATACGCAGTATTTT.

CDR3 loop: CSASSLSAGANVLTF. The CDR3 DNA reads TGCAGTGCTAGTAGTCTTTCGGCTGGGGCCAACGTCCTGACTTTC. The chain couples TRBV20-1 to TRBJ2-6; the D is unclear. The CDR3 consists of 15 residues. Germline loops: CDR1 DFQATT, CDR2 SNEGSKA (reference sequence). V lost 3 bases, J lost 2 bases, and 11 bases lay in between.

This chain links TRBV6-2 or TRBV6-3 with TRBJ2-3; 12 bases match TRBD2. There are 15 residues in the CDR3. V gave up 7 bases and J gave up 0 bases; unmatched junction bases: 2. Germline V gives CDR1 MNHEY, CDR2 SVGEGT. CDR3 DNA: TGTGCCAGCACTAGCGGGGGGGCTAGCACAGATACGCAGTATTTT. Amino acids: CASTSGGASTDTQYF.

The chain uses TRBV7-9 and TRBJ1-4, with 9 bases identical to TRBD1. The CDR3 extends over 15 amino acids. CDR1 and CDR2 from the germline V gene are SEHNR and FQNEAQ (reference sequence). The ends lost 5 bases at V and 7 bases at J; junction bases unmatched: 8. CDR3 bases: TGTGCCAGCAGCCGCACAGGGGGCGTAAGTGAAAAACTGTTTTTT. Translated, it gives CASSRTGGVSEKLFF.

Here the CDR3 DNA reads TGTGCCAGCGAAGGCGGGGGGGTCCTCTACGGGCAGTACTTC. Its protein is CASEGGGVLYGQYF. The chain employs TRBV28 and TRBJ2-5; 9 bases map to TRBD2. The CDR3 contains 14 residues. Germline V gene data show CDR1 as MDHEN and CDR2 as SYDVKM. Trimming cost V 8 bases and J 11 bases; bases outside gene matches: 15.

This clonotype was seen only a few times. The CDR3 nucleotides read TGTGCCAGCAGTGGACAGGGGTCTGGCTACACCTTC. Translating it yields CASSGQGSGYTF. V is TRBV12-3 or TRBV12-4 and J is TRBJ1-2; TRBD1 matches at 9 bases. CDR3 size: 12 residues. Trimming removed 5 bases from V and 7 bases from J; junction bases left unmatched: 2.

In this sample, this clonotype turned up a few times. CDR3 protein: CSAAGGSYNEQFF. The CDR3 DNA sequence: TGCAGTGCAGCCGGGGGTTCCTACAATGAGCAGTTCTTC. V and J are TRBV29-1 and TRBJ2-1; tentative D call: TRBD2 (6 bases). The CDR3 has 13 amino acids. The germline V gene encodes CDR1 SQVTM and CDR2 ANQGSEA.

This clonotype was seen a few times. CDR3 loop: CASSLRTGGTDTQYF. CDR3 nucleotides: TGTGCCAGCAGCTTACGAACAGGGGGAACAGATACGCAGTATTTT. The rearrangement uses TRBV7-8 and TRBJ2-3; 8 bases align to TRBD1. Germline V gene lookup returns CDR1 SGHVS and CDR2 FQNEAQ. With V trimmed by 2 bases and J by 3 bases, 4 bases remained unmatched. The CDR3 has 15 amino acids.

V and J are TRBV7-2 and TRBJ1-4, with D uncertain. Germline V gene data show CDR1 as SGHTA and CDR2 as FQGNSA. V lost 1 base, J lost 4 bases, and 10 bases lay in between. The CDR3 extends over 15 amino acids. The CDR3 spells CASSLERRGNEKLFF. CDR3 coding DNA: TGTGCCAGCAGCTTAGAACGGCGGGGTAATGAAAAACTGTTTTTT.

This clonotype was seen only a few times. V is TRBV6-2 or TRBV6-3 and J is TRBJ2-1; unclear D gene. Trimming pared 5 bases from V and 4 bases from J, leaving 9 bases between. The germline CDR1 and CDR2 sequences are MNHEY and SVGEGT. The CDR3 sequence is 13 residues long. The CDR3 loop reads CASSGLDYNEQFF. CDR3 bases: TGTGCCAGCAGTGGGTTAGATTACAATGAGCAGTTCTTC.

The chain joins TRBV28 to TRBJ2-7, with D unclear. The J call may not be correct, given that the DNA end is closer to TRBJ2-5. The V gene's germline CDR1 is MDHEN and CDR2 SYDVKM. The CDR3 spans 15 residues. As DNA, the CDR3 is TGTGCCAGCAGTCCCCGGGTAGCCCCAGAAGAGACCCAGTACTTC. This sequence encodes CASSPRVAPEETQYF.

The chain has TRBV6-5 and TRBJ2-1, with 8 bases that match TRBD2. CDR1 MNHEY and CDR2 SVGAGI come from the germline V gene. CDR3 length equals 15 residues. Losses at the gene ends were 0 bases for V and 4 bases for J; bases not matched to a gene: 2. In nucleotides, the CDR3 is TGTGCCAGCAGTTACTCTAGCGGGGAGTACAATGAGCAGTTCTTC. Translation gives CASSYSSGEYNEQFF.

CDR3 sequence: CASSLLRGIGSSYEQYF. The CDR3 coding sequence is TGTGCCAGCAGTTTACTCAGAGGCATCGGAAGCTCCTACGAGCAGTACTTC. V usage is TRBV27 and J usage is TRBJ2-7; D not resolved. The CDR3 has 17 residues. Trimming took 2 bases from V and 0 from J, leaving 17 bases between them. The V gene's germline CDR1 is MNHEY and CDR2 SMNVEV (reference sequence).

The CDR3 nucleotides read TGTGCCAGCAGTTGGGGCGGACAGGGGAGACCCTACGAGCAGTACTTC. Protein sequence: CASSWGGQGRPYEQYF. V is TRBV6-2 or TRBV6-3 and J is TRBJ2-4, with TRBD1 identical over 9 bases. The end of the DNA fits TRBJ2-7 better, so the J call may be wrong. Germline V gene lookup returns CDR1 MNHEY and CDR2 SVGEGT. This CDR3 spans 16 amino acids.

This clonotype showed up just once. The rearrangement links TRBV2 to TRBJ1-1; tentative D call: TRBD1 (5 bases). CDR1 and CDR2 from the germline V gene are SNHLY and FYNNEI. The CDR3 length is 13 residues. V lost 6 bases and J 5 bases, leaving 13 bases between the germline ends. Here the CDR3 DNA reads TGTGCCAGCAGGAAAGGGGAGGGAACTGAAGCTTTCTTT. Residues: CASRKGEGTEAFF.

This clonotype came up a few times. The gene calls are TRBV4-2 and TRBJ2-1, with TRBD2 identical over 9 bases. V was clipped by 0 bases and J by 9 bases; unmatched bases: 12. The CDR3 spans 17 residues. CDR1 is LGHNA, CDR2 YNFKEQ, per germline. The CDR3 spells CASSQEPAGGLLGEQFF. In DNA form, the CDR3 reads TGTGCCAGCAGCCAAGAGCCGGCGGGGGGGCTATTAGGTGAGCAGTTCTTC.

The CDR3 reads CSVEDFRVAYGYTF. CDR3 nucleotides: TGCAGCGTTGAAGATTTCAGGGTGGCCTATGGCTACACCTTC. The chain combines TRBV29-1 with TRBJ1-2; tentatively, D is TRBD1 (5 bases). Deletions cut 0 bases from V and 4 bases from J, with 12 bases between. There are 14 residues in the CDR3. In germline, CDR1 is SQVTM, CDR2 ANQGSEA.

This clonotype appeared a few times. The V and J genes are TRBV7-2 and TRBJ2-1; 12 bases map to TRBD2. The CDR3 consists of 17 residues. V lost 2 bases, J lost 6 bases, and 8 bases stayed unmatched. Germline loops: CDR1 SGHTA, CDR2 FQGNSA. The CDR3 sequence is CASSLSALAGGINEQFF. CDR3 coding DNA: TGTGCCAGCAGCTTATCGGCTCTAGCGGGGGGGATCAATGAGCAGTTCTTC.

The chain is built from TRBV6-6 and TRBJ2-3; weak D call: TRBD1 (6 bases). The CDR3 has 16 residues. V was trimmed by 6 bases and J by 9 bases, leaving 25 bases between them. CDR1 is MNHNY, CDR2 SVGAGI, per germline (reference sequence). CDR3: CASRIQQGSQHWTQYF. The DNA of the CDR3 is TGTGCCAGCAGAATCCAACAGGGATCCCAGCACTGGACGCAGTATTTT.

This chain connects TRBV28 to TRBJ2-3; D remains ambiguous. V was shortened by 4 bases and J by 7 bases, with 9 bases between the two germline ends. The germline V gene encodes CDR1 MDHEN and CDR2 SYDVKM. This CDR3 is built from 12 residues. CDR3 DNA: TGTGCCAGCAGTTCCACAGATTATACGCAGTATTTT. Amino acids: CASSSTDYTQYF.